A selection of T cell receptor beta chains follows, all from one sample in a study of CD8 T cells in Susac syndrome. TCRdb analysed the immunoSEQ multiplex PCR reads with MiXCR anew, one entry per CDR3 protein. This sample has some 150,000 distinct CDR3 sequences, with approximately 95% found just once. Sequencing was performed on CD4+ T cells from PBMCs. These receptors all stem from a human donor with Susac syndrome. CDR3s include the opening cysteine and the closing phenylalanine or tryptophan. The D gene is left open where the match is weak. Clone size appears in some rows only: once, few, many, or a class for an expanded clone.

v_gene	j_gene	abundance	d_gene	CDR3nt	CDR3aa
TRBV5-1	TRBJ1-2	.	.	TGCGCCAGCAGCAAATCAGGGGCGCGAGGCTACACCTTC	CASSKSGARGYTF
TRBV2	TRBJ1-6	.	TRBD1	TGTGCCAGCACCCTAGGCAGGGGGGACTCACCCCTCCACTTT	CASTLGRGDSPLHF
TRBV27	TRBJ2-7	.	TRBD1	TGTGCCAGCAGTATCGACAGGGGGCCCTACGAGCAGTACTTC	CASSIDRGPYEQYF
TRBV20-1	TRBJ2-7	.	.	TGCAGTGCTAGACCAGGGATCCTCAACGAGCAGTACTTC	CSARPGILNEQYF
TRBV7-3	TRBJ2-1	.	TRBD1	TGTGCCAGCAGGAGCACAGGGGGGAGTAACAATGAGCAGTTCTTC	CASRSTGGSNNEQFF
TRBV12-3/TRBV12-4	TRBJ2-1	once	TRBD2	TGTGCCAGCAGTTTGGGCGGGGGGCACTTCGGCAATGAGCAGTTCTTC	CASSLGGGHFGNEQFF
TRBV29-1	TRBJ1-1	few	.	TGCAGCGTTAGGAGACCGAACACTGAAGCTTTCTTT	CSVRRPNTEAFF
TRBV11-2	TRBJ2-3	.	TRBD1	TGTGCCACACAGGGGTTGGGTTGGGACCGCACAGATACGCAGTATTTT	CATQGLGWDRTDTQYF
TRBV18	TRBJ2-3	.	TRBD1	TGTGCCAGCTCAGTAGGACAGGGCACAGATACGCAGTATTTT	CASSVGQGTDTQYF
TRBV11-2	TRBJ2-7	.	.	TGTGCCAGCAGCTTAGTCGGGGGACAGACCGTCATCAGCCACTTC	CASSLVGGQTVISHF
TRBV12-3/TRBV12-4	TRBJ2-3	.	TRBD1	TGTGCCAGCAGTTTAGGGGGACAGAACACAGATACGCAGTATTTT	CASSLGGQNTDTQYF
TRBV20-1	TRBJ1-4	.	.	TGCAGTGCCGGCAGGCAGGCTAATGAAAAACTGTTTTTT	CSAGRQANEKLFF
TRBV12-3/TRBV12-4	TRBJ1-4	.	.	TGTGCCAGCAGTTTTCGGCCAGAAAAACTGTTTTTT	CASSFRPEKLFF
TRBV29-1	TRBJ2-3	.	.	TGCAGCGCCTCTTACTCCCTGAGCCCAGATACGCAGTATTTT	CSASYSLSPDTQYF
TRBV11-2	TRBJ2-2	.	TRBD2	TGTGCCAGCAGCTCACCCCGACTAGCGGGGTTCACCGGGGAGCTGTTTTTT	CASSSPRLAGFTGELFF
TRBV10-3	TRBJ1-4	.	.	TGTGCCATCAGTGATGTTGGGGGAGGTGAAAAACTGTTTTTT	CAISDVGGGEKLFF
TRBV7-2	TRBJ2-1	.	TRBD2	TGTGCCAGCAGCCGACAAGGCGCCGCTAGCGGGGGGATGCAGTTCTTC	CASSRQGAASGGMQFF
TRBV27	TRBJ2-7	.	TRBD1	TGTGCCAGCAGGCGTACAGGGGGCTTGGGGGAGCAGTACTTC	CASRRTGGLGEQYF
TRBV7-6	TRBJ1-1	.	TRBD1	TGTGCCAGCAGCTTAGCCGTGACAGGGGGCACTGAAGCTTTCTTT	CASSLAVTGGTEAFF
TRBV7-9	TRBJ2-3	.	.	TGTGCCAGCAGCTTAGTGGCAAACACAGATACGCAGTATTTT	CASSLVANTDTQYF
TRBV23-1	TRBJ2-5	.	TRBD1	TGCGCCGGAATGCGGACAGGAAAAGAGACCCAGTACTTC	CAGMRTGKETQYF
TRBV29-1	TRBJ2-2	once	.	TGCAGCGTTGCCGGATTAGAGGCGGCCGGGGAGCTGTTTTTT	CSVAGLEAAGELFF
TRBV7-9	TRBJ1-5	.	.	TGTGCCAGCCCCACGGTGACATCAGATCAGCCCCAGCATTTT	CASPTVTSDQPQHF